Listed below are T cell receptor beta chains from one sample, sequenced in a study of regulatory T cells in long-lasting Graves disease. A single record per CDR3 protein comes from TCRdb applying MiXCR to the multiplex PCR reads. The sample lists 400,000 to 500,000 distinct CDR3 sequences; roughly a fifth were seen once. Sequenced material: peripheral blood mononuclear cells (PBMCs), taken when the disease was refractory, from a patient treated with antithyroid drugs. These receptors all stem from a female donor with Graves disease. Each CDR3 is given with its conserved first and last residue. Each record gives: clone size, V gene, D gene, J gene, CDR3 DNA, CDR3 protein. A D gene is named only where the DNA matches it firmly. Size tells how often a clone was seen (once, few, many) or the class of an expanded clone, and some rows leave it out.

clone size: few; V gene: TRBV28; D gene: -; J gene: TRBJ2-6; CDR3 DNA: TGTGCCAGCAGTTTTGACTCCCGCTCTGGGGCCAACGTCCTGACTTTC; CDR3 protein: CASSFDSRSGANVLTF
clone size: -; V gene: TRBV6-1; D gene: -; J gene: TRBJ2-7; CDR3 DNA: TGTGCCAGCAGTCTCCGTCGGACAAAGCCCTTCGAGCAGTACTTC; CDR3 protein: CASSLRRTKPFEQYF
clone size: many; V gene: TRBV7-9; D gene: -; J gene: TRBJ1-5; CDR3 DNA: TGTGCCAGCAGCTTACAGGGAGACAATCAGCCCCAGCATTTT; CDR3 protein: CASSLQGDNQPQHF
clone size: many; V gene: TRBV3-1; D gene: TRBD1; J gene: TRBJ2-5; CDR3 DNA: TGTGCCAGCAGCCCCAGGGACAGGCGACAAGAGACCCAGTACTTC; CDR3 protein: CASSPRDRRQETQYF
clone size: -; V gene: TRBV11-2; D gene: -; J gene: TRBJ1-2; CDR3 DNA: TGTGCCAGCAGCTTAGGGTCGACAGGACATAACTATGGCTACACCTTC; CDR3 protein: CASSLGSTGHNYGYTF
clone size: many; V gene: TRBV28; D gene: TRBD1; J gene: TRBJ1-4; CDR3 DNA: TGTGCCAGCAGTTACCCCGGGACAGTTAATGAAAAACTGTTTTTT; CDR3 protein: CASSYPGTVNEKLFF
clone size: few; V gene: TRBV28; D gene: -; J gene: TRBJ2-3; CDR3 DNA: TGTGCCAGCAGCAAAACCGGGCCAAGCACAGATACGCAGTATTTT; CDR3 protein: CASSKTGPSTDTQYF
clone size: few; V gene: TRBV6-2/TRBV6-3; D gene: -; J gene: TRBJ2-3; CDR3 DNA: TGTGCCAGCAGTTACGGGCGTCGGCAAGATACGCAGTATTTT; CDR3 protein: CASSYGRRQDTQYF
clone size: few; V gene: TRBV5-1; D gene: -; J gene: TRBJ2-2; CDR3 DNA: TGCGCCAGCAGCCAGGTCGGTCCGCAGAACACCGGGGAGCTGTTTTTT; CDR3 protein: CASSQVGPQNTGELFF
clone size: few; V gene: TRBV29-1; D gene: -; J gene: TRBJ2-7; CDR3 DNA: TGCAGCGTTGATGGAGGGGGGTCGACCTACGAGCAGTACTTC; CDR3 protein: CSVDGGGSTYEQYF
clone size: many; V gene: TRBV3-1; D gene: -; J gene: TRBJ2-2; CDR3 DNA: TGTGCCAGCCGCGGGGACGCCCGGCCCGGGGAGCTGTTTTTT; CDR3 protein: CASRGDARPGELFF
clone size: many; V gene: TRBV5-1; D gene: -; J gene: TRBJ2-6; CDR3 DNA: TGCGCCAGCAGCTTGGTGGCCCAGGGTGGCACGAACGTCCTGACTTTC; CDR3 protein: CASSLVAQGGTNVLTF
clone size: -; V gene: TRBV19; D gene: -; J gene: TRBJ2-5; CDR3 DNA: TGTGCCAGTAGTATAGTATATCCGAACCAAGAGACCCAGTACTTC; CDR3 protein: CASSIVYPNQETQYF
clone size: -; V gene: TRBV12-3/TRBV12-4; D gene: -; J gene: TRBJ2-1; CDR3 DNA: TGTGCCAGCAGTTTACAGGACATACTTTACAATGAGCAGTTCTTC; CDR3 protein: CASSLQDILYNEQFF
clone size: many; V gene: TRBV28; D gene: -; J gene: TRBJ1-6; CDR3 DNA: TGTGCCTGTGGGGGCCCAGTGGGTCCCCTCCACTTT; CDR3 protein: CACGGPVGPLHF
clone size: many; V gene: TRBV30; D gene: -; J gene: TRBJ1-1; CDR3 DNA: TGTGCCTGGAGTAAGCATAGACCTGAAGCTTTCTTT; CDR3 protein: CAWSKHRPEAFF
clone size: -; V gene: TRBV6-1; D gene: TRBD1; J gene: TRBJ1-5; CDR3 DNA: TGTGCCAGCAGTGACCCAGACAGGGGTGGAGATCAGCCCCAGCATTTT; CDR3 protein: CASSDPDRGGDQPQHF
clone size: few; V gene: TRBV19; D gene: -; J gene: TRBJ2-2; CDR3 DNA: TGTGCCAGCAGAAGGACCGGGGAGCTGTTTTTT; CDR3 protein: CASRRTGELFF
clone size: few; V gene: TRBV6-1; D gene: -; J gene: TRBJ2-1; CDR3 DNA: TGTGCCAGCAGTGAACAACAGGGCAGGATCCTGTTCTTC; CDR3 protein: CASSEQQGRILFF
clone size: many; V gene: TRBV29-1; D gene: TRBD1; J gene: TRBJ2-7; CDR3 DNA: TGCAGCGTCGGACAGGGGGCAGGGGAGCAGTACTTC; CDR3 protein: CSVGQGAGEQYF
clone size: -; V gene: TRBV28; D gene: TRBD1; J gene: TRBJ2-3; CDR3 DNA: TGTGCCAGCAGTCATCCCGGGACGGGACAGGGTATAGCAGATACGCAGTATTTT; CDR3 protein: CASSHPGTGQGIADTQYF
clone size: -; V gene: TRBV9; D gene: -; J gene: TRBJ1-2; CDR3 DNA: TGTGCCAGCACCGGACTAGGCGGGAGCACCTATGGCTACACCTTC; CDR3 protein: CASTGLGGSTYGYTF
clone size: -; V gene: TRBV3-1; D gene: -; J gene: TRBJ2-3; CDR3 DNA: TGTGCCAGCAGCCACCCGAGCAAGAGGACTACCTATAGCACAGATACGCAGTATTTT; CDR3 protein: CASSHPSKRTTYSTDTQYF
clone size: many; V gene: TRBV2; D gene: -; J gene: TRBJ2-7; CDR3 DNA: TGTGCCAGCAGTGAAGCCCCCAAGGTCTACGAGCAGTACTTC; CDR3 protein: CASSEAPKVYEQYF
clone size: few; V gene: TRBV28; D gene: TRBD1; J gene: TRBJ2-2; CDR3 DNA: TGTGCCAGCAGGCTAAACAGGGGGATAACCGGGGAGCTGTTTTTT; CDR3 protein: CASRLNRGITGELFF
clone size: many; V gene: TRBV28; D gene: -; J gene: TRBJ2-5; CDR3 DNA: TGTGCCTGCCATCCCCTCCTCGGAGAGACCCAGTACTTC; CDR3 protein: CACHPLLGETQYF
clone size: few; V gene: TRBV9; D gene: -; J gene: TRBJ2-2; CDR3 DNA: TGTGCCAGCAGCCTTTCCCCCGGCGGTGACACCGGGGAGCTGTTTTTT; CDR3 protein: CASSLSPGGDTGELFF
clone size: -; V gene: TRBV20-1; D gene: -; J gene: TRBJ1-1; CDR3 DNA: TGCAGTGCTAGCGATTCGGGACACATGAACACTGAAGCTTTCTTT; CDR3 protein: CSASDSGHMNTEAFF
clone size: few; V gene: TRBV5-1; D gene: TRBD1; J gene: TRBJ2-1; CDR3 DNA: TGCGCCAGCAGCTCCGGACAGGAAGCTATCAATGAGCAGTTCTTC; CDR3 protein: CASSSGQEAINEQFF
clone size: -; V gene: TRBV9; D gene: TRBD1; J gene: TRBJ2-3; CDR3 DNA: TGTGCCAGCAGCGTTCGGGACAGGAATACGCAGTATTTT; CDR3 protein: CASSVRDRNTQYF
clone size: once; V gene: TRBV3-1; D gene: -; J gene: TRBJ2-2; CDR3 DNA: TGTGCCAGCAGCCTGGGTCTCGACCCCCCCGGGGAGCTGTTTTTT; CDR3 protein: CASSLGLDPPGELFF
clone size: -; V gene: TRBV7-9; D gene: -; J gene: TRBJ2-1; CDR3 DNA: TGTGCCAGCACCGAAGGGACAGAGCAGTTCTTC; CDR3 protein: CASTEGTEQFF
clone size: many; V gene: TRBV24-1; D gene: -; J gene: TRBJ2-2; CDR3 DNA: TGTGCCACCGGAAAACAGGGAAGCGGGGAGCTGTTTTTT; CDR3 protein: CATGKQGSGELFF
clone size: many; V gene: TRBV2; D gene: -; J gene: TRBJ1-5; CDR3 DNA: TGTGCCAGCAATCCGGGCCTGAGCAATCAGCCCCAGCATTTT; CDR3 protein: CASNPGLSNQPQHF
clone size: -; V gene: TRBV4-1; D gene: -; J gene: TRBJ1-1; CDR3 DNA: TGCGCCAGCAGTTACCCGGCCCGCCGCCAGGACACTGAAGCTTTCTTT; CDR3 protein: CASSYPARRQDTEAFF
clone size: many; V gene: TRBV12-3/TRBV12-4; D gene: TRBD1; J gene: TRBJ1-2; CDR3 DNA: TGTGCCAGCAGTCCTTATTGGGGACAGGGGCACTATGGCTACACCTTC; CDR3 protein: CASSPYWGQGHYGYTF
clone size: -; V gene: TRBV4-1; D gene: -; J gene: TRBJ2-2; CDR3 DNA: TGCGCCAGCAGCCAAGATCCTGTCATCGGGGAGCTGTTTTTT; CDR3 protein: CASSQDPVIGELFF
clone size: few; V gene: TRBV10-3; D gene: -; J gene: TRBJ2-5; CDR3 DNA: TGTGCCATCAATGACCCGTCACGGGGGAAGACCCAGTACTTC; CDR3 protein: CAINDPSRGKTQYF
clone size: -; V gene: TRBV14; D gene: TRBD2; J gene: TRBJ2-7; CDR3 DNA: TGTGCCAGCAGCGGGACTAGCGTCTACGAGCAGTACTTC; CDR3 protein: CASSGTSVYEQYF
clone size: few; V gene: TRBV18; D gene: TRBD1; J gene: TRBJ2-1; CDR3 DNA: TGTGCCAGCTCACTCGGACAGGGTCCCTACAATGAGCAGTTCTTC; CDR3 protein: CASSLGQGPYNEQFF
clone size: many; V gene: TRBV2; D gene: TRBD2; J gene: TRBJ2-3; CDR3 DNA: TGTGCCAGCAGCCGTACTAGCGGGAGCACAGATACGCAGTATTTT; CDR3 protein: CASSRTSGSTDTQYF
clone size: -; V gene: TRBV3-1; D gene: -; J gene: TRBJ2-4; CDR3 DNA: TGTGCCAGCAGCCAACGGCAGGTACTCATAGCCAAAAACATTCAGTACTTC; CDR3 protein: CASSQRQVLIAKNIQYF
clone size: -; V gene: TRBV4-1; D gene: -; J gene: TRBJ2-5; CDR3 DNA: TGCGCCAGCAGCCAAGTGGGGCCGGGAACCATAGAGACCCAGTACTTC; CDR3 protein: CASSQVGPGTIETQYF
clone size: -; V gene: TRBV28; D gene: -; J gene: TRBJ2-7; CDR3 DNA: TGTGCCAGCAGTTTATATCGGACAGACTCCTACGAGCAGTACTTC; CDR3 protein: CASSLYRTDSYEQYF
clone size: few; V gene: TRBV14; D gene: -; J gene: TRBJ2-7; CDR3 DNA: TGTGCCAGCAGCCAAGATGATGACCTGCAGTACTTC; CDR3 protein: CASSQDDDLQYF
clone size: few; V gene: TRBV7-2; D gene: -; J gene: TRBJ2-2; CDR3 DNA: TGTGCCAGCAGTTATTTTACGGGTCACGGGGAGCTGTTTTTT; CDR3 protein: CASSYFTGHGELFF
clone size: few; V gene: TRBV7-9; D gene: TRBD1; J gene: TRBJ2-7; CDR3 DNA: TGTGCCAGCAGCCGCCGGACAGGGAACGACGAGCAGTACTTC; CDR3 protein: CASSRRTGNDEQYF
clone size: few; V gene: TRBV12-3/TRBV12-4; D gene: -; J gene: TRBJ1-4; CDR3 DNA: TGTGCCAGCAGTTTCTTACGTGAAAAACTGTTTTTT; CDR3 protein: CASSFLREKLFF
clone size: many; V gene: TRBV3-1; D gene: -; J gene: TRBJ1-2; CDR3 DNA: TGTGCCAGCAGCCAAAGGGGACGAAGGGACTATGGCTACACCTTC; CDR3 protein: CASSQRGRRDYGYTF
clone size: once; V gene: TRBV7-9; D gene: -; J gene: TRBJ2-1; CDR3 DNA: TGTGCCAGCAGCCCCAGACGGGACAATGAGCAGTTCTTC; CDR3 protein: CASSPRRDNEQFF
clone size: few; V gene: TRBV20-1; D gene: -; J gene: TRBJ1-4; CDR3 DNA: TGCAGTGTTGGCCTTGCAACTAATGAAAAACTGTTTTTT; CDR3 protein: CSVGLATNEKLFF
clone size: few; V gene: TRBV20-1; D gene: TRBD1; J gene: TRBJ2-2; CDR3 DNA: TGCAGTGCTAGACGGTCGACAGGGTACTTCACCGGGGAGCTGTTTTTT; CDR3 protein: CSARRSTGYFTGELFF